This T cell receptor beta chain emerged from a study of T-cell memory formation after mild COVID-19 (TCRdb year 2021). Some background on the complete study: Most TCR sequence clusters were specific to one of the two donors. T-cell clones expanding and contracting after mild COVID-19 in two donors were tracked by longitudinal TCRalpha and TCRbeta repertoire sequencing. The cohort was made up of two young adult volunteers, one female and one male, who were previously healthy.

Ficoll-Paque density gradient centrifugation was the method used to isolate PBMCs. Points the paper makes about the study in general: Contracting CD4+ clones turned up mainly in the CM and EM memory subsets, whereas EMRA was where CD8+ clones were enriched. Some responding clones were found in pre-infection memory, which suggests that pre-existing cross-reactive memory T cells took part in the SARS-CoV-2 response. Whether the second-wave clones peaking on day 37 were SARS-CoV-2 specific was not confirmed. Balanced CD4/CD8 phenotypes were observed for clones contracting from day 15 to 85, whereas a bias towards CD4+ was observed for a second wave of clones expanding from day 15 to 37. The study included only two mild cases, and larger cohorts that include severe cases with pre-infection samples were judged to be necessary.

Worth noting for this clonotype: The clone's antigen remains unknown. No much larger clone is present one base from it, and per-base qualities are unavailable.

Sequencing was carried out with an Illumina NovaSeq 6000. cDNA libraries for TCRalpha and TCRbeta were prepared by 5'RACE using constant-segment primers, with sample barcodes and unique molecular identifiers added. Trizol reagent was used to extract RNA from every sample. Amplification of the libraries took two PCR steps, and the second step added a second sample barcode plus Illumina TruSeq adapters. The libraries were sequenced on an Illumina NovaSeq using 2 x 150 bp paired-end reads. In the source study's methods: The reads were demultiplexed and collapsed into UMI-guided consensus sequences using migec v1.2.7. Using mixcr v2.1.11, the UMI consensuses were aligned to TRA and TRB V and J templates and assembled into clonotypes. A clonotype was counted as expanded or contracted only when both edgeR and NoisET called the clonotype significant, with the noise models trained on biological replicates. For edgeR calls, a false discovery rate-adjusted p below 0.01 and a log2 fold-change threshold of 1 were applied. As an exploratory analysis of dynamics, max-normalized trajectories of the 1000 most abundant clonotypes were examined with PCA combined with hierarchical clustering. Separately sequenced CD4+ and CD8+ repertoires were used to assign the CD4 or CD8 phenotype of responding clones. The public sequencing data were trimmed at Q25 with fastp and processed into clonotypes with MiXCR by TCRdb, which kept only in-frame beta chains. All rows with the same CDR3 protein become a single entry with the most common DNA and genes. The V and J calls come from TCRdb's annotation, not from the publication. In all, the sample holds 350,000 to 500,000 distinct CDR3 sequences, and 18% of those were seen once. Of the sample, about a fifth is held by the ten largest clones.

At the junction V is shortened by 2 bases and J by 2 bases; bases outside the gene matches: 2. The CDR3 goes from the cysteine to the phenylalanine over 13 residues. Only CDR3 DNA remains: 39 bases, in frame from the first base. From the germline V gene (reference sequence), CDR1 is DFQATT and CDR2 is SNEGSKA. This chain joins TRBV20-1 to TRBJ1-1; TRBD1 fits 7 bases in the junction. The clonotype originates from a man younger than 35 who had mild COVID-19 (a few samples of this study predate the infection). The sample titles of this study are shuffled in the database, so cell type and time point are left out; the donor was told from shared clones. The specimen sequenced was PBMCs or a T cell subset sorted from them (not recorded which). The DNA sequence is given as TGCAGTGCTAGAAGGGGGCGAAACACTGAAGCTTTCTTT. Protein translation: CSARRGRNTEAFF.